This T cell receptor beta chain was observed in a study of blood T cell repertoires in COVID-19. Study background: Collection of acute and convalescent COVID-19 samples took place in the United States, Italy and Spain. Nucleic acid was either cDNA or gDNA, and it came from T cells, B-cell-depleted T cells, or PBMCs.

This CDR3 comprises 13 residues. As handled by the study authors: Amplification with reference gene primers provided the estimates of nucleated cell counts. Data came from immunoSEQ multiplex PCR; TCRdb stores just in-frame clones and leaves some out. For V, J and clone size, that table is used; D and trimming come from the DNA. The repertoire holds 97,000 or so clones, with approximately 90% as singletons. A Seattle source enrolled patients during active infection and followed them longitudinally. The chain employs TRBV12-2 and TRBJ1-1; the D segment call TRBD1 is taken from the table without a DNA check. TRBV12-2 is a listed pseudogene. The specimen sequenced was peripheral blood. The sequence derives from a woman in her forties or fifties with COVID-19, enrolled during active disease. The CDR3 nucleotides read TGTGCAAGTCGCTTAGGACAGGGTACTGAAGCTTTCTTT. It is translated as CASRLGQGTEAFF.